Listed here are 30 T cell receptor beta chains from one sample, sequenced in a study of post-analysis software for immune sequencing data. Study-wide results and caveats: Controls showed lower frequencies than patients for several TRBV segments, and TRBV5-6, TRBV5-1 and TRBV20-1 were among these.

Unique molecular identifiers tagged the TCR beta cDNA libraries. TCRdb ran MiXCR on the PCR reads and lists one entry per CDR3 protein. The table shows about 540,000 distinct CDR3 sequences, with 30% to 40% occurring only once. For these receptors, no antigen is known. The specimen was blood. The receptors were gathered from a girl aged 2-17 years with multiple sclerosis.

The chain carries TRBV24-1 and TRBJ1-5; D may be TRBD1 (5 bases). Germline CDR1 is KGHDR and CDR2 is SFDVKD. Trimming removed 3 bases at V and 4 bases at J, with 15 bases between. The CDR3 runs 16 residues. The CDR3 sequence: CATSDPPGLPNQPQHF. The CDR3 DNA sequence: TGTGCCACCAGTGATCCCCCGGGACTACCAAATCAGCCCCAGCATTTT.

There are many counts of this clonotype. At one end, the junction sequence differs from germline, possibly due to a read error. This chain links TRBV6-5 with TRBJ2-7; 7 bases map to TRBD2. The CDR3 is made up of 13 amino acids. Germline V gene data show CDR1 as MNHEY and CDR2 as SVGAGI. Here the CDR3 DNA reads TGCGCCAGCAGTCTAGCGGCCTCCTACGAGCAGTACTTC. It translates to CASSLAASYEQYF.

The chain carries TRBV10-2 and TRBJ2-3; 15 bases are shared with TRBD2. The CDR3 runs to 17 residues. V was clipped by 5 bases and J by 5 bases; unmatched bases: 8. The germline CDR1 and CDR2 sequences are WSHSY and SAAADI. CDR3 loop: CASSSAGLAGGIDTQYF. For the CDR3, the DNA is TGCGCCAGCAGTTCCGCTGGACTAGCGGGGGGGATAGATACGCAGTATTTT.

This chain links TRBV27 with TRBJ2-1; D is uncertain. This CDR3 contains 14 residues. V lost 2 bases and J 6 bases, leaving 11 bases between the germline ends. Germline V gene lookup returns CDR1 MNHEY and CDR2 SMNVEV (reference sequence). The CDR3 region has the DNA TGTGCCAGCAGTTTAGGCCCGGAAGGCAATGAGCAGTTCTTC. It codes for CASSLGPEGNEQFF.

This clonotype occurred a few times. The rearrangement joins TRBV6-5 to TRBJ1-2; 9 positions match TRBD1. Per germline, CDR1 MNHEY and CDR2 SVGAGI. The V segment lost 2 bases and the J segment 3 bases; nucleotides outside the gene matches: 4. The length of the CDR3 is 15 residues. CDR3 nucleotides: TGTGCCAGCAGTTACGGACAGGGGATTTACTATGGCTACACCTTC. Translating gives CASSYGQGIYYGYTF.

This chain links TRBV5-1 with TRBJ2-7, with 8 bases fitting TRBD1. The V gene's germline CDR1 is SGHRS and CDR2 YFSETQ. This CDR3 region has 15 residues. Trimming cost V 3 bases and J 1 base; bases outside gene matches: 6. The CDR3 loop reads CASSSITGGSYEQYF. The CDR3 DNA follows: TGCGCCAGCAGCTCCATCACAGGGGGTTCCTACGAGCAGTACTTC.

The V call is TRBV5-1, the J call TRBJ2-5; D possibly matches TRBD1 or TRBD2 (5 bases each). V lost 0 bases and J 13 bases, leaving 16 bases between the germline ends. The CDR3 consists of 13 residues. The V gene's germline CDR1 is SGHRS and CDR2 YFSETQ. CDR3 DNA: TGCGCCAGCAGCTTGGAGGGGACCGACGCGCGGTACTTC. This gives the protein CASSLEGTDARYF.

This clonotype has just a few counts. The chain recombines TRBV5-1 with TRBJ2-1; the D gene is possibly TRBD2 (5 bases). The CDR3 loop spans 13 amino acids. V was trimmed by 0 bases and J by 10 bases, leaving 11 bases between them. Germline V CDR1 and CDR2: SGHRS, YFSETQ. In DNA form, the CDR3 reads TGCGCCAGCAGCTTGGGAAGCGGTAGGGAGCAGTTCTTC. Its protein product is CASSLGSGREQFF. The full variable domain, its missing parts supplied by reference TRBV5-1 and TRBJ2-1, is KAGVTQTPRYLIKTRGQQVTLSCSPISGHRSVSWYQQTPGQGLQFLFEYFSETQRNKGNFPGRFSGRQFSNSRSEMNVSTLELGDSALYLCASSLGSGREQFFGPGTRLTVL.

This clonotype was seen a handful of times. The chain combines TRBV5-1 with TRBJ2-5; tentative D call: TRBD1 (7 bases). Trimming took 3 bases from V and 4 from J, leaving 13 bases between them. The CDR3 is made up of 14 amino acids. Germline CDR1 reads SGHRS; CDR2 reads YFSETQ. CDR3 in amino acids: CASSSPQGGETQYF. CDR3 nucleotides: TGCGCCAGCAGCTCACCCCAGGGGGGAGAGACCCAGTACTTC.

With respect to this clonotype: At one boundary the junction diverges from the germline segment, which might be a read error. CDR3 bases: TGTGCCGGCAGTTTAACGGGGGGCTACGAGCAGTACTTC. It encodes CAGSLTGGYEQYF. The chain employs TRBV12-3 or TRBV12-4 and TRBJ2-7, with 7 positions matching TRBD2. The CDR3 extends over 13 amino acids.

The chain employs TRBV20-1 and TRBJ1-6; 9 bases match TRBD1. J gave up 8 bases and V 5 bases, and 10 bases lay outside the gene matches. The CDR3 length is 15 residues. Germline CDR1 is DFQATT and CDR2 is SNEGSKA (reference sequence). This CDR3 reads CSAPAPGQGDSPLHF. DNA for the CDR3: TGCAGTGCTCCTGCTCCGGGACAGGGAGATTCACCCCTCCACTTT.

In its sample, this clonotype was seen a few times. The chain recombines TRBV20-1 with TRBJ1-4; D gene unclear. Trimming stripped 0 bases from V and 0 bases from J, with 20 bases between. The CDR3 is 19 residues long. Germline assignment: CDR1 DFQATT and CDR2 SNEGSKA (reference sequence). CDR3 loop: CSAREKRSTAQATNEKLFF. CDR3 DNA: TGCAGTGCTAGAGAAAAGCGTAGCACAGCCCAGGCAACTAATGAAAAACTGTTTTTT.

The V and J genes are TRBV6-5 and TRBJ1-5; a possible D gene is TRBD1 (6 bases). Trimming took off 5 bases at V and 4 bases at J, with 15 bases between the two ends. This CDR3 spans 15 amino acids. Germline CDR1 and CDR2: MNHEY and SVGAGI. CDR3 sequence: CASSPSEGGNQPQHF. CDR3 in DNA: TGTGCCAGCAGTCCCTCCGAGGGGGGGAATCAGCCCCAGCATTTT.

The V gene is TRBV5-1, the J gene TRBJ2-3, with D unclear. V was trimmed by 0 bases and J by 5 bases, leaving 10 bases between them. CDR3 size: 14 residues. Germline CDR1 and CDR2: SGHRS and YFSETQ. Here the CDR3 reads CASSLAPERDTQYF. The DNA for the CDR3 is TGCGCCAGCAGCTTGGCCCCGGAGAGAGATACGCAGTATTTT.

The rearrangement uses TRBV5-1 and TRBJ2-2; D may match TRBD1 or TRBD2 (6 bases each). V was cut by 4 bases and J by 4 bases, with 17 bases left in between. CDR3 length: 16 amino acids. Germline-derived CDR1 and CDR2 are SGHRS and YFSETQ. The CDR3, as DNA: TGCGCCAGCAGCCCTTTAGGGGGGCTTTCCACCGGGGAGCTGTTTTTT. Protein sequence: CASSPLGGLSTGELFF. The full variable domain, completed using reference TRBV5-1 and TRBJ2-2, is KAGVTQTPRYLIKTRGQQVTLSCSPISGHRSVSWYQQTPGQGLQFLFEYFSETQRNKGNFPGRFSGRQFSNSRSEMNVSTLELGDSALYLCASSPLGGLSTGELFFGEGSRLTVL.

This clonotype has just a few counts. The CDR3 spells CASSLAEGGGRETQYF. In DNA form, the CDR3 reads TGTGCCAGCAGCTTAGCAGAAGGGGGTGGACGAGAGACCCAGTACTTC. The gene calls are TRBV7-2 and TRBJ2-5; D is possibly TRBD1 (6 bases). Germline lookup yields CDR1 SGHTA and CDR2 FQGNSA. This CDR3 has 16 amino acids. V was clipped by 0 bases and J by 4 bases, with 15 bases between them.

The gene calls are TRBV24-1 and TRBJ2-1, with TRBD2 identical over 8 bases. The CDR3 is 14 amino acids. V was clipped by 8 bases and J by 3 bases; unmatched bases: 5. Germline V lookup: CDR1 KGHDR, CDR2 SFDVKD. CDR3 amino acids: CATNERGSYNEQFF. CDR3 DNA sequence: TGTGCCACCAACGAGCGGGGGAGCTACAATGAGCAGTTCTTC.

This clonotype showed up just a few times. The V gene is TRBV12-3 or TRBV12-4, the J gene TRBJ2-3, with D hard to call. The CDR3 contains 14 residues. Trimming took off 3 bases at V and 0 bases at J, with 7 bases between the two ends. CDR3 region: CASSFSHSTDTQYF. Here the CDR3 DNA reads TGTGCCAGCAGTTTTAGTCATAGCACAGATACGCAGTATTTT.

The J gene is TRBJ2-5, the V gene TRBV5-1; possible D gene TRBD1, 6 bases. Trimming cost V 5 bases and J 1 base, with 12 bases left between them. Per germline, CDR1 SGHRS and CDR2 YFSETQ. CDR3 length: 14 amino acids. CDR3: CASRMRGFQETQYF. The CDR3 nucleotides read TGCGCCAGCAGGATGAGGGGGTTCCAAGAGACCCAGTACTTC. Filled out from reference TRBV5-1 and TRBJ2-5, the complete variable domain reads KAGVTQTPRYLIKTRGQQVTLSCSPISGHRSVSWYQQTPGQGLQFLFEYFSETQRNKGNFPGRFSGRQFSNSRSEMNVSTLELGDSALYLCASRMRGFQETQYFGPGTRLLVL.

The chain is built from TRBV29-1 and TRBJ2-1; no definite D call. Germline CDR1 reads SQVTM; CDR2 reads ANQGSEA. Between the trimmed V and J ends, which lost 4 bases and 7 bases, there was a span of 11 bases. There are 12 residues in the CDR3. The CDR3 bases are TGCAGCGTTGGCTACGGGTTGAATGAGCAGTTCTTC. Protein product: CSVGYGLNEQFF.

V and J are TRBV4-2 and TRBJ1-4, with a tentative D call TRBD1 (5 bases). V was shortened by 0 bases and J by 8 bases, with 10 bases between the two germline ends. This CDR3 is 14 amino acids long. Germline lookup yields CDR1 LGHNA and CDR2 YNFKEQ. The CDR3 coding sequence is TGTGCCAGCAGCCAAGATGGCGGGGCAGAAAAACTGTTTTTT. Translated: CASSQDGGAEKLFF.

This clonotype has just a few counts. The chain uses TRBV12-3 or TRBV12-4 and TRBJ2-7; a possible D gene is TRBD2 (6 bases). CDR3 length: 17 residues. The V and J ends lost 1 base and 1 base respectively, with 17 bases between them. CDR3 nucleotide sequence: TGTGCCAGCAGTTTAGTTTTGGGGGGAAGGGAATCCTACGAGCAGTACTTC. Its translation is CASSLVLGGRESYEQYF.

The gene calls are TRBV25-1 and TRBJ1-1; D gene uncertain. The CDR3 sequence is 14 residues long. V lost 0 bases to trimming and J lost 4 bases, with 9 bases between them. Germline loops: CDR1 MGHDK, CDR2 SYGVNS. The CDR3 reads CASSEYLVPTEAFF. The CDR3, as DNA: TGTGCCAGCAGTGAATATTTGGTCCCCACTGAAGCTTTCTTT.

The sample holds a few counts of this clonotype. The chain links TRBV29-1 to TRBJ2-5, with D perhaps matching TRBD2 (5 bases). V was trimmed by 4 bases and J by 11 bases, leaving 20 bases between them. CDR3 length: 13 residues. CDR1 SQVTM and CDR2 ANQGSEA come from the germline V gene. CDR3 nucleotide sequence: TGCAGCGTTGTTACTATACTTACGAGGGAGCAGTACTTC. It codes for CSVVTILTREQYF.

The CDR3 spells CASSPRGPVNQPQHF. DNA for the CDR3: TGTGCCAGCTCACCAAGGGGGCCGGTAAATCAGCCCCAGCATTTT. The chain combines TRBV18 with TRBJ1-5; 7 bases align to TRBD1. CDR1 is KGHSH and CDR2 is LQKENI in the germline V gene. There are 15 residues in the CDR3. J lost 4 bases, V lost 2 bases, and 5 bases had no gene match. The full variable domain, with the rest looked up from reference TRBV18 and TRBJ1-5, is NAGVMQNPRHLVRRRGQEARLRCSPMKGHSHVYWYRQLPEEGLKFMVYLQKENIIDESGMPKERFSAEFPKEGPSILRIQQVVRGDSAAYFCASSPRGPVNQPQHFGDGTRLSIL.

The table lists this clonotype with a few counts. The V and J genes are TRBV10-3 and TRBJ1-1; 9 bases agree with TRBD1. Per germline, CDR1 ENHRY and CDR2 SYGVKD. J was trimmed by 6 bases and V by 5 bases; bases with no gene match: 4. This CDR3 is 13 amino acids long. The CDR3 sequence is CAISPDRGSEAFF. Here the CDR3 DNA reads TGTGCCATCAGTCCCGACAGGGGGTCTGAAGCTTTCTTT.

Notes on this clonotype: Relative to the germline gene, one junction end is altered; a read error may explain this. V is TRBV12-3 or TRBV12-4 and J is TRBJ2-1; 9 nucleotides match TRBD1. CDR3 length: 13 amino acids. CDR3 sequence: CASRRQGDNVQFF. CDR3 DNA sequence: TGTGCCAGCAGAAGACAGGGGGACAATGTGCAGTTCTTC.

This chain uses TRBV9 with TRBJ2-7, with TRBD2 identical over 9 bases. This CDR3 is built from 15 residues. Losses at the gene ends were 0 bases for V and 2 bases for J; bases not matched to a gene: 3. Germline V lookup: CDR1 SGDLS, CDR2 YYNGEE. The CDR3 here is CASSVGLADTYEQYF. The CDR3 DNA sequence: TGTGCCAGCAGCGTAGGACTAGCGGATACCTACGAGCAGTACTTC.

This clonotype has just a few counts. CDR3 in DNA: TGTGCCAGCAGTTTGGCGGGGGGATACAACAATGAGCAGTTCTTC. It is translated as CASSLAGGYNNEQFF. The rearrangement links TRBV28 to TRBJ2-1; 8 nucleotides align to TRBD2. Germline V gene lookup returns CDR1 MDHEN and CDR2 SYDVKM. The ends lost 3 bases at V and 5 bases at J; junction bases unmatched: 6. The CDR3 sequence is 15 residues long.

This clonotype was seen a handful of times. The chain links TRBV20-1 to TRBJ1-2, with D possibly being TRBD1 (6 bases). Germline V lookup: CDR1 DFQATT, CDR2 SNEGSKA (reference sequence). The V end was cut by 2 bases, the J end by 3 bases, with 16 bases between. The CDR3 runs to 15 residues. In nucleotides, the CDR3 is TGCAGTGCTAGACCCGGAGGGGGGGGCGACTATGGCTACACCTTC. Protein sequence: CSARPGGGGDYGYTF.